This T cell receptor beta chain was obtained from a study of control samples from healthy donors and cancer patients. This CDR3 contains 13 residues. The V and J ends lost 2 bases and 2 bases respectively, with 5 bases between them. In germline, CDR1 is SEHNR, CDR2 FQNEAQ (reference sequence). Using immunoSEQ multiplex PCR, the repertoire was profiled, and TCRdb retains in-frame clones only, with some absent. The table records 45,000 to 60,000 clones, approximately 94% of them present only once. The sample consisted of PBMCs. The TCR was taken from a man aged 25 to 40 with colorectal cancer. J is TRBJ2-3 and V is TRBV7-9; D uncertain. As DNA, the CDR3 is TGTGCCAGCAGCTTATCCTTCACAGATACGCAGTATTTT. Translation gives CASSLSFTDTQYF.